The rows below give T cell receptor beta chains drawn from one sample of a study of T cell changes during pregnancy in multiple sclerosis. Only in-frame clones appear in the TCRdb table, and some are missing; sequencing was by immunoSEQ multiplex PCR. The sample lists about 59,000 clones, 93% occurring once. Sample: CD4+ T cells from peripheral blood mononuclear cells, taken before pregnancy. Receptors were obtained from a female donor with multiple sclerosis, enrolled in a pregnancy study. Each CDR3 is given with its conserved first and last residue. A D gene is named only where the DNA matches it firmly. Rows may omit the clone size; those that give it use once, few, many or a size class.

>.|.|TRBV11-3|TRBJ2-2|15
TGTGCCAGCAGCCTCTCGCAGGGTAACACCGGGGAGCTGTTTTTT
CASSLSQGNTGELFF
>.|.|TRBV7-9|TRBJ2-1|15
TGTGCCAGCAGCCCCGCCGGGGGGCCTTACAATGAGCAGTTCTTC
CASSPAGGPYNEQFF
>.|.|TRBV18|TRBJ2-7|14
TGTGCCAGCTCACCACTAGCGGAGGCCCACGAGCAGTACTTC
CASSPLAEAHEQYF
>TRBD1|.|TRBV11-2|TRBJ1-1|13
TGTGCCAGCAGCTTGAACAGGGGAGCTGAAGCTTTCTTT
CASSLNRGAEAFF
>.|.|TRBV10-3|TRBJ1-2|15
TGTGCCATCAGTGAGTTAGGGGAAGCTAACTATGGCTACACCTTC
CAISELGEANYGYTF
>TRBD2|.|TRBV25-1|TRBJ2-7|15
TGTGCCAGCCGAAAAGTCGGGACTAGCTCCCACGAGCAGTACTTC
CASRKVGTSSHEQYF
>TRBD1|.|TRBV28|TRBJ1-3|15
TGTGCCAGCAGTCCAACAGGGGGAACTGGAAACACCATATATTTT
CASSPTGGTGNTIYF
>.|.|TRBV14|TRBJ1-1|16
TGTGCCAGCAGCCAAGAAACAGGGTGGCGATACACTGAAGCTTTCTTT
CASSQETGWRYTEAFF
>.|.|TRBV2|TRBJ1-6|13
TGTGCCAGCGGACCCAATAGGGGGTCACCCCTCCACTTT
CASGPNRGSPLHF
>.|.|TRBV7-9|TRBJ1-1|17
TGTGCCAGCAGCTTAGCCTTGGACAGTATAATGAACACTGAAGCTTTCTTT
CASSLALDSIMNTEAFF
>.|.|TRBV7-2|TRBJ2-5|13
TGTGCCAGCAGCTTGTCTCTCCAAGAGACCCAGTACTTC
CASSLSLQETQYF
>TRBD1|.|TRBV18|TRBJ1-1|15
TGTGCCAGCTCAACCTCAGGGGGCGCGGTCACTGAAGCTTTCTTT
CASSTSGGAVTEAFF
>TRBD2|.|TRBV7-6|TRBJ2-1|16
TGTGCCAGCAGCTTTGGGAACGCGGGAGGGCCAAATGAGCAGTTCTTC
CASSFGNAGGPNEQFF
>TRBD1|.|TRBV19|TRBJ2-5|15
TGTGCCAGTAGTGCCAGGACAGGGGGCGGGGAGACCCAGTACTTC
CASSARTGGGETQYF
>.|.|TRBV30|TRBJ1-1|13
TGTGCCTGGAGCGACGTGAGGGCCGGTGAAGCTTTCTTT
CAWSDVRAGEAFF
>TRBD2|once|TRBV10-3|TRBJ2-1|13
TGTGCCATCAGGGGAGGGTCCTACAATGAGCAGTTCTTC
CAIRGGSYNEQFF
>TRBD1|.|TRBV30|TRBJ1-5|15
TGTGCCTGGAGTGGGAACAGGGGGAAACTTCAGCCCCAGCATTTT
CAWSGNRGKLQPQHF
>.|.|TRBV28|TRBJ2-5|15
TGTGCCAGCAGCTCCGGCAGCAGACTCCAAGAGACCCAGTACTTC
CASSSGSRLQETQYF
>TRBD1|.|TRBV27|TRBJ1-2|17
TGTGCCAGCAGTTGGATTCCGGGACAGGGGGCGTACTATGGCTACACCTTC
CASSWIPGQGAYYGYTF
>TRBD2|.|TRBV7-2|TRBJ2-4|15
TGTGCCAGCAGCTCCCCGGGGGGGAGCATGGACATTCAGTACTTC
CASSSPGGSMDIQYF
>TRBD1|.|TRBV6-1|TRBJ1-5|14
TGTGCCAGCAGGGGGACAGGGGGAAGGCAGCCCCAGCATTTT
CASRGTGGRQPQHF
>TRBD2|once|TRBV5-1|TRBJ2-7|15
TGCGCCAGCAGCGCGGGACTAGCGGGAGTCGGGGAGCAGTACTTC
CASSAGLAGVGEQYF